Listed below are T cell receptor beta chains from one sample, sequenced in a study of vaccination and CD4 T cells after COVID-19. From the PCR reads, TCRdb called clonotypes with MiXCR, one entry per CDR3 protein. The sample holds some 14,000 distinct CDR3 sequences; 69% are singletons and the top ten take about 1%. The source was CD4+ T cells from blood, collected after SARS-CoV-2 vaccination. These receptors were collected from a human donor who had recovered from COVID-19. Both conserved end residues are part of each CDR3. The order of the fields is V gene, J gene, clone size, D gene, CDR3 protein, CDR3 DNA. A D gene is named only where the DNA matches it firmly. A clone size is listed for some rows: how often the clone was seen (once, few, many), or a class if it is expanded.

TRBV19	TRBJ2-7	.	TRBD2	CASSSAGGSYEQYF	TGTGCCAGTAGCTCGGCGGGAGGCTCCTACGAGCAGTACTTC
TRBV2	TRBJ2-7	few	.	CASSYTYEQYF	TGTGCCAGCAGTTATACCTACGAGCAGTACTTC
TRBV7-8	TRBJ1-5	few	.	CASSLRAVSNQPQHF	TGTGCCAGCAGCTTAAGGGCCGTTAGCAATCAGCCCCAGCATTTT
TRBV4-1	TRBJ2-1	.	.	CASSQDRGAPSYNEQFF	TGCGCCAGCAGCCAAGATCGGGGGGCACCCTCCTACAATGAGCAGTTCTTC
TRBV2	TRBJ1-2	.	TRBD1	CASSVRTGTGNGYTF	TGTGCCAGCAGTGTACGCACCGGGACAGGGAATGGCTACACCTTC
TRBV28	TRBJ2-1	.	.	CASRAGTLSNEQFF	TGTGCCAGCAGAGCCGGGACCCTTTCCAATGAGCAGTTCTTC
TRBV6-5	TRBJ1-1	few	.	CASSYNTPNTEAFF	TGTGCCAGCAGTTACAACACACCGAACACTGAAGCTTTCTTT
TRBV24-1	TRBJ2-2	once	.	CATSDYSANTGELFF	TGTGCCACCAGTGACTACAGTGCGAACACCGGGGAGCTGTTTTTT
TRBV28	TRBJ2-5	.	.	CASSSTRQVETQYF	TGTGCCAGCAGTTCGACGCGACAGGTGGAGACCCAGTACTTC
TRBV4-2	TRBJ1-2	.	.	CASSQGLARASYGYTF	TGTGCCAGCAGCCAAGGGTTGGCCCGTGCCTCCTATGGCTACACCTTC
TRBV7-2	TRBJ1-6	once	.	CASSLGQADNSPLHF	TGTGCCAGCAGCTTAGGGCAGGCAGATAATTCACCCCTCCACTTT
TRBV5-4	TRBJ2-3	once	.	CASSQGLLTDTQYF	TGTGCCAGCAGCCAGGGACTCCTCACAGATACGCAGTATTTT
TRBV6-5	TRBJ2-5	.	.	CASSYSKGKQETQYF	TGTGCCAGCAGTTACTCGAAGGGTAAACAAGAGACCCAGTACTTC
TRBV5-1	TRBJ1-1	.	.	CASSHEKTAEAFF	TGCGCCAGCAGCCACGAGAAAACGGCTGAAGCTTTCTTT
TRBV20-1	TRBJ2-6	.	TRBD1	CSAWQGEFSGANVLTF	TGCAGTGCATGGCAGGGGGAATTCTCTGGGGCCAACGTCCTGACTTTC
TRBV5-1	TRBJ2-1	.	TRBD2	CASSRGSAGGGDEQFF	TGCGCCAGCAGCCGTGGGTCGGCGGGAGGAGGAGATGAGCAGTTCTTC
TRBV7-3	TRBJ1-2	.	.	CASSQRGGDGYTF	TGTGCCAGCAGCCAAAGGGGGGGGGATGGCTACACCTTC
TRBV28	TRBJ2-2	.	.	CASRSNTGELFF	TGTGCCAGCAGATCTAACACCGGGGAGCTGTTTTTT
TRBV20-1	TRBJ1-1	.	TRBD1	CSARGGTVEAFF	TGCAGTGCTAGAGGAGGGACAGTTGAAGCTTTCTTT
TRBV2	TRBJ1-1	few	TRBD1	CASSATGSWSTEAFF	TGTGCCAGCAGCGCGACAGGGAGTTGGAGCACTGAAGCTTTCTTT
TRBV21-1	TRBJ2-5	.	.	CASSNDRYQETQYF	TGTGCCAGCAGCAACGATAGGTACCAAGAGACCCAGTACTTC
TRBV27	TRBJ2-7	.	TRBD1	CASSRGQGYGEQYF	TGTGCCAGCAGTCGGGGACAGGGGTATGGCGAGCAGTACTTC
TRBV20-1	TRBJ2-7	.	.	CSAKRRQGLREDLAEQYF	TGCAGTGCTAAGCGCCGACAGGGTTTGCGGGAGGATTTAGCCGAGCAGTACTTC
TRBV12-3/TRBV12-4	TRBJ1-5	.	.	CASGIDQPQHF	TGTGCATCGGGAATTGATCAGCCCCAGCATTTT
TRBV7-9	TRBJ2-1	.	TRBD2	CASSLSGGEFF	TGTGCCAGCAGCTTATCGGGAGGGGAGTTCTTC
TRBV6-1	TRBJ2-7	.	TRBD2	CASSPSGTSYEQYF	TGTGCCAGCAGTCCGAGCGGGACTTCCTACGAGCAGTACTTC
TRBV20-1	TRBJ2-3	.	.	CGGSGTDTQYF	TGCGGGGGGAGCGGCACAGATACGCAGTATTTT
TRBV28	TRBJ1-3	.	TRBD1	CASRPTGAGNTIYF	TGTGCCAGCAGACCGACAGGGGCTGGAAACACCATATATTTT
TRBV6-1	TRBJ1-2	.	TRBD1	CASSRPGTGDGYGYTF	TGTGCCAGCAGCCGTCCCGGGACAGGGGACGGCTATGGCTACACCTTC
TRBV30	TRBJ1-5	.	TRBD1	CAWSRDRAAQPQHF	TGTGCCTGGAGCCGAGACAGGGCCGCTCAGCCCCAGCATTTT
TRBV5-1	TRBJ2-3	.	.	CASSLVIQGTDTQYF	TGCGCCAGCAGCTTGGTTATACAGGGCACAGATACGCAGTATTTT
TRBV7-9	TRBJ2-7	.	TRBD1	CASSLTGGYEQYF	TGTGCCAGCAGCTTGACAGGGGGATACGAGCAGTACTTC
TRBV20-1	TRBJ1-5	.	TRBD1	CSATRTGEQPQHF	TGCAGTGCTACTCGGACAGGGGAACAGCCCCAGCATTTT
TRBV10-3	TRBJ2-7	.	.	CAISESGGLTYEQYF	TGTGCCATCAGTGAGTCAGGCGGACTCACCTACGAGCAGTACTTC
TRBV27	TRBJ1-2	.	.	CASSPTPGEGVIYGYTF	TGTGCCAGCAGTCCAACCCCTGGGGAGGGTGTGATCTATGGCTACACCTTC
TRBV20-1	TRBJ2-7	.	.	CSALKTVNEQYF	TGCAGTGCTCTTAAGACAGTCAACGAGCAGTACTTC
TRBV27	TRBJ1-5	.	.	CASSRGWATDQPQHF	TGTGCCAGCAGCAGGGGCTGGGCAACGGATCAGCCCCAGCATTTT
TRBV30	TRBJ1-1	.	TRBD1	CAWGTGGRNTEAFF	TGTGCCTGGGGAACAGGGGGCCGGAACACTGAAGCTTTCTTT
TRBV10-3	TRBJ2-1	.	TRBD2	CAISITGTSGRSEQFF	TGTGCCATCAGTATCACCGGGACTAGCGGGAGATCTGAGCAGTTCTTC
TRBV12-3/TRBV12-4	TRBJ1-2	once	TRBD1	CASSWDRNGYTF	TGTGCCAGCAGTTGGGACAGGAATGGCTACACCTTC
TRBV12-3/TRBV12-4	TRBJ2-5	few	.	CASSPIADQETQYF	TGTGCCAGCAGTCCCATAGCGGATCAAGAGACCCAGTACTTC
TRBV7-8	TRBJ2-3	.	.	CASSEDSAGDTQYF	TGTGCCAGCAGCGAAGACAGTGCAGGAGATACGCAGTATTTT
TRBV30	TRBJ1-6	.	TRBD1	CAWTLGQENSPLHF	TGTGCCTGGACCTTGGGACAGGAGAATTCACCCCTCCACTTT
TRBV12-3/TRBV12-4	TRBJ1-2	.	.	CASSWDGGSGGYTF	TGTGCCAGCAGTTGGGATGGGGGCTCCGGTGGCTACACCTTC